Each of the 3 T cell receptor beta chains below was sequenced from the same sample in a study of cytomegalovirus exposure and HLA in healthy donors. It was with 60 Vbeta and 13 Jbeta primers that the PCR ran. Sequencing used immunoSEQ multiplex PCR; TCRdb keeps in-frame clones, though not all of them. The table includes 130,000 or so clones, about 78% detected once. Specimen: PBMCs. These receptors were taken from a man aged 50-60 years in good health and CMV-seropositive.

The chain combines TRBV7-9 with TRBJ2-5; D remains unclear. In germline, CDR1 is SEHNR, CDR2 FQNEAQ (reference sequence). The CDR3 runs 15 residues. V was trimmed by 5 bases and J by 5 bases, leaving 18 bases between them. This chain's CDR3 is CASSPYGRGYETQYF. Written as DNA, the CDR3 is TGTGCCAGCAGCCCCTACGGCCGAGGCTACGAGACCCAGTACTTC.

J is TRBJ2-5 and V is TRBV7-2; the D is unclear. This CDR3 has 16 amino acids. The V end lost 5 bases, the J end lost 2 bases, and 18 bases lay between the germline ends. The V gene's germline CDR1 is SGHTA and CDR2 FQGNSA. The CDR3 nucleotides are TGTGCCAGCAGCCCGCCCCGGGTAGCCGGTCAAGAGACCCAGTACTTC. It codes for CASSPPRVAGQETQYF.

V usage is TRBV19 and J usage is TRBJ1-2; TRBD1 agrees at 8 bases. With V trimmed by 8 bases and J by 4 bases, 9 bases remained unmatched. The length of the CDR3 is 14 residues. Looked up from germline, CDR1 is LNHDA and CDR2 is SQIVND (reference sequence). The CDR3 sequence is CASLGQGFGYGYTF. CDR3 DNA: TGTGCCAGTTTAGGACAGGGTTTCGGCTATGGCTACACCTTC.